These 18 T cell receptor beta chains came from one sample sequenced in a study of Ad26.COV2.S vaccination and SARS-CoV-2 variants. The treatment here: around 19 received Ad26.COV2.S at low or high dose, single or two shots; about five received placebo; per-sample allocation not given. The samples were gathered on day 63 after the first injection of vaccine or placebo. TCRdb keeps only in-frame clones here, not all; method: immunoSEQ multiplex PCR. The data contain some 520,000 clones, approximately 88% of them singletons. The sequencing used peripheral blood, collected in a trial of Ad26.COV2.S vaccine versus placebo. All receptors come from a person between 18 and 65 years old who received the Ad26.COV2.S COVID-19 vaccine or a placebo.

The CDR3 DNA follows: TGTGCCAGCAGCGTAGGGTTGGGTCTGGGCGCTTTCTTT. Residues: CASSVGLGLGAFF. The chain recombines TRBV9 with TRBJ1-1; no clear D. The germline CDR1 and CDR2 sequences are SGDLS and YYNGEE. The V gene lost 0 bases and the J gene lost 11 bases, with 14 bases spanning the gap. The CDR3 loop spans 13 amino acids.

J is TRBJ2-5 and V is TRBV9, with D hard to call. Germline CDR1 and CDR2: SGDLS and YYNGEE. The CDR3 consists of 13 residues. V shed 0 bases and J shed 6 bases, with 9 bases lying between them. CDR3 loop: CASSVGSGKTQYF. CDR3 coding DNA: TGTGCCAGCAGCGTAGGCAGTGGCAAGACCCAGTACTTC.

This rearrangement joins TRBV7-9 to TRBJ2-2; 10 nucleotides line up with TRBD2. The germline V gene encodes CDR1 SEHNR and CDR2 FQNEAQ (reference sequence). Unmatched junction bases numbered 5, after V lost 5 bases and J lost 8 bases. This CDR3 comprises 14 residues. The CDR3 reads CASSGSGRYGELFF. The CDR3 DNA reads as TGTGCCAGCAGCGGTAGCGGGAGGTATGGGGAGCTGTTTTTT.

The chain carries TRBV7-9 and TRBJ2-7; possibly TRBD1 or TRBD2 for D (5 bases each). The CDR3 is 14 residues long. The germline V and J ends were trimmed by 4 bases and 2 bases, with 12 bases remaining between them. Germline CDR1 reads SEHNR; CDR2 reads FQNEAQ (reference sequence). The CDR3 sequence: CASSWDVVTYEQYF. The CDR3, as DNA: TGTGCCAGCAGCTGGGACGTAGTTACCTACGAGCAGTACTTC. Together with reference TRBV7-9 and TRBJ2-7, the CDR3 gives the full variable domain: DTGVSQNPRHKITKRGQNVTFRCDPISEHNRLYWYRQTLGQGPEFLTYFQNEAQLEKSRLLSDRFSAERPKGSFSTLEIQRTEQGDSAMYLCASSWDVVTYEQYFGPGTRLTVT.

V gene TRBV5-4 combines with J gene TRBJ1-1; D might be TRBD1 (6 bases). Germline CDR1 is SGHNT and CDR2 is YYREEE (reference sequence). The CDR3 contains 14 residues. The V end lost 4 bases, the J end lost 2 bases, and 12 bases lay between the germline ends. The CDR3 region is CASSPGTTNTEAFF. DNA of the CDR3: TGTGCCAGCAGCCCCGGGACAACTAACACTGAAGCTTTCTTT.

The gene calls are TRBV7-8 and TRBJ2-1; tentatively, D is TRBD1 or TRBD2 (5 bases each). The ends were cut back, 5 bases at V and 0 bases at J, with 11 bases in the middle. The CDR3 totals 15 residues. Germline values: CDR1 SGHVS, CDR2 FQNEAQ. The CDR3 loop reads CASSIRDASYNEQFF. In DNA, the CDR3 is TGTGCCAGCAGCATCCGGGACGCCTCCTACAATGAGCAGTTCTTC.

About this clone: The sample has other DNA sequences that encode this CDR3 too. The chain is built from TRBV15 and TRBJ1-5; D uncertain. The CDR3 is made up of 14 amino acids. Trimming removed 0 bases from V and 2 bases from J, with 5 bases in between. Germline V CDR1 and CDR2: LNHNV, YYDKDF (reference sequence). CDR3 coding DNA: TGTGCCACCAGCAGAGACCGCGGCAATCAGCCCCAGCATTTT. Its protein is CATSRDRGNQPQHF.

This clone was counted a single time. The chain has TRBV5-6 and TRBJ2-1, with 8 bases identical to TRBD2. This CDR3 is 14 amino acids long. The trim removed 4 bases at V and 8 bases at J, leaving 8 bases unmatched. Germline V lookup: CDR1 SGHDT, CDR2 YYEEEE. DNA for the CDR3: TGTGCCAGCAGCCGGACGGGGGGGAAAGATGAGCAGTTCTTC. Its protein is CASSRTGGKDEQFF.

This clone appeared a few times. J is TRBJ2-5 and V is TRBV2, with a possible D match to TRBD1 (7 bases). V shed 8 bases and J shed 3 bases, with 16 bases lying between them. The germline gives CDR1 SNHLY, CDR2 FYNNEI. The CDR3 covers 14 residues. The CDR3 loop is CASGSQGGKETQYF. In nucleotides, the CDR3 is TGTGCCAGCGGATCTCAGGGGGGTAAAGAGACCCAGTACTTC.

This rearrangement joins TRBV6-5 to TRBJ1-1, with a weak D call TRBD1 (5 bases). Looked up from germline, CDR1 is MNHEY and CDR2 is SVGAGI. V was cut by 4 bases and J by 6 bases, with 9 bases left in between. CDR3 length: 12 amino acids. The CDR3 spells CASSLRGAEAFF. DNA for the CDR3: TGTGCCAGCAGTTTGAGGGGCGCTGAAGCTTTCTTT.

The V gene is TRBV5-4, the J gene TRBJ2-7; TRBD2 agrees at 7 bases. The CDR3 loop spans 17 amino acids. The trim removed 0 bases at V and 3 bases at J, leaving 12 bases unmatched. The germline V gene encodes CDR1 SGHNT and CDR2 YYREEE (reference sequence). CDR3 nucleotides: TGTGCCAGCAGCTTGGGTGTTGCGGGAGCAATAAACTACGAGCAGTACTTC. Translating gives CASSLGVAGAINYEQYF.

The chain joins TRBV12-3 or TRBV12-4 to TRBJ1-2; D perhaps matches TRBD1 (5 bases). There are 13 residues in the CDR3. V gave up 3 bases and J gave up 3 bases, with 8 bases separating them. CDR3 sequence reads: CASSFSGDYGYTF. CDR3 sequence (DNA): TGTGCCAGCAGTTTTTCGGGGGACTATGGCTACACCTTC.

The table lists this clone with a count of one. V and J are TRBV24-1 and TRBJ2-7; D possibly matches TRBD1 or TRBD2 (5 bases each). The V gene lost 4 bases and the J gene lost 0 bases, with 15 bases spanning the gap. The CDR3 spans 16 residues. CDR1 is KGHDR, CDR2 SFDVKD, per germline. CDR3 amino acids: CATSEWGPESSYEQYF. CDR3 nucleotides: TGTGCCACCAGTGAATGGGGACCGGAGAGCTCCTACGAGCAGTACTTC.

The CDR3 region has the DNA TGTGCCAGCGCAAGGTGGGCGGGAGATCGGCAGTACTTC. Translating it yields CASARWAGDRQYF. The chain uses TRBV28 and TRBJ2-7; 7 bases match TRBD2. Germline loops: CDR1 MDHEN, CDR2 SYDVKM. The length of the CDR3 is 13 residues. The trim removed 8 bases at V and 9 bases at J, leaving 13 bases unmatched.

The V and J genes are TRBV18 and TRBJ2-5; 7 nucleotides agree with TRBD1. The V gene's germline CDR1 is KGHSH and CDR2 LQKENI. V lost 2 bases to trimming and J lost 1 base; unmatched junction nucleotides: 7. The CDR3 spans 16 residues. The CDR3 sequence: CASSPNIQGTQETQYF. The DNA for the CDR3 is TGTGCCAGCTCACCAAACATACAGGGGACCCAAGAGACCCAGTACTTC.

The gene calls are TRBV29-1 and TRBJ1-1; maybe TRBD1 (5 bases). CDR1 and CDR2 from the germline V gene are SQVTM and ANQGSEA. V gave up 3 bases and J gave up 0 bases, with 8 bases separating them. The CDR3 loop spans 13 amino acids. In DNA, the CDR3 is TGCAGCGTTGAGGGACGGATGAACACTGAAGCTTTCTTT. Protein: CSVEGRMNTEAFF.

J is TRBJ2-7 and V is TRBV14; 9 bases agree with TRBD1. The CDR3 is 14 amino acids. The ends lost 4 bases at V and 1 base at J; junction bases unmatched: 2. The germline CDR1 and CDR2 sequences are SGHDN and FVKESK. DNA for the CDR3: TGTGCCAGCAGCCGGGACAGGGCGTCCTACGAGCAGTACTTC. It encodes CASSRDRASYEQYF.

The chain employs TRBV6-5 and TRBJ1-6, with D unresolved. The ends were cut back, 5 bases at V and 6 bases at J, with 11 bases in the middle. This CDR3 spans 14 amino acids. CDR1 is MNHEY, CDR2 SVGAGI, per germline. The DNA of the CDR3 is TGTGCCAGCAGTCGTACAGAACCTAATTCACCCCTCCACTTT. As protein: CASSRTEPNSPLHF.